This T cell receptor beta chain came from a study of blood T cell repertoires in COVID-19. About the study: COVID-19 samples collected from the United States, Italy and Spain covered acute and convalescent phases. PBMCs, B-cell-depleted T cells, or T cells provided the cDNA or gDNA that made up the material.

The CDR3 is 15 residues long. Looked up from germline, CDR1 is MNHEY and CDR2 is SVGAGI. J lost 5 bases, V lost 2 bases, and 5 bases had no gene match. In the original processing: The assay estimated nucleated cells by amplifying reference gene primers. TCRdb's copy holds only in-frame clones and misses some; the assay was immunoSEQ multiplex PCR. The V and J calls and clone size were taken over from that table, and D and trimming were inferred from the DNA. The sample yields tens of thousands of clones, about 89% seen once. This clone was observed once. This TCR was recovered from a human donor in a cohort sampled during active COVID-19. This chain connects TRBV6-5 to TRBJ2-3; 9 bases fit TRBD1. Sequenced: peripheral blood. The CDR3 loop is CASSYRTGGLDTQYF. Written as DNA, the CDR3 is TGTGCCAGCAGTTACAGAACAGGGGGCTTAGATACGCAGTATTTT.